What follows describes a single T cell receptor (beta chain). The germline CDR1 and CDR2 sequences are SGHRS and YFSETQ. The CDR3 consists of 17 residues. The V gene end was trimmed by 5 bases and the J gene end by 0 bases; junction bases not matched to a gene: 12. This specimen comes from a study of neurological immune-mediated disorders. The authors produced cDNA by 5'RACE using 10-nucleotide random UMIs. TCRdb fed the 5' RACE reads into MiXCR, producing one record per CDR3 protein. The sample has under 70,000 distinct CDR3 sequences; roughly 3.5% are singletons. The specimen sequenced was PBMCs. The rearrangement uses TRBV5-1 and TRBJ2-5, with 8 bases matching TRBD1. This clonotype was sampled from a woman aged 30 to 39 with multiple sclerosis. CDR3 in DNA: TGCGCCAGCAGGCGGTGGGACGGGACAGGCCACCAAGAGACCCAGTACTTC. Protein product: CASRRWDGTGHQETQYF.